This T cell receptor beta chain stems from a study of CD8+ T cells in alopecia areata. Treatment of the sample: oral pan-JAK inhibitor, 5-10 mg twice daily. Lesional scalp punch biopsies and peripheral blood came from alopecia areata patients. RNA extraction was followed by reverse transcription into cDNA, which acted as the sequencing template. The protocol was immunoSEQ multiplex PCR, while the TCRdb copy is restricted to in-frame clones and leaves out a portion. The sample contains about 210,000 clones, about 50% of which appear only once. This clone was recorded at least ten times. The CDR3 extends over 19 amino acids. V was pared by 4 bases and J by 0 bases, with 22 bases between. CDR1 and CDR2 from the germline V gene are SGHTA and FQGNSA.

The genes are TRBV7-2 and TRBJ2-1, with D possibly TRBD1 on 7 matching bases. This TCR was recovered from a human donor with alopecia areata. The sequenced sample was CD4+ T cells sorted from blood, obtained at week 4, from a patient treated with tofacitinib. The CDR3 nucleotides read TGTGCCAGCAGCTCCCCTGGATGGGCAGGGGGGAGCTCCTACAATGAGCAGTTCTTC. This codes for CASSSPGWAGGSSYNEQFF.